The entry below describes one T cell receptor (beta chain). The antigen remains unidentified. Described treatment: approximately nine-day PBMC culture with coronavirus spike peptide pools or control peptides (ViraFEST assay). The source of the sample is a study of vaccination and CD4 T cells after COVID-19. This CDR3 has 14 amino acids. Germline CDR1 is DFQATT and CDR2 is SNEGSKA (reference sequence). V was trimmed by 1 base and J by 2 bases, leaving 12 bases between them. The Oncomine TCR Beta short-read assay sequenced DNA from cultured CD4+ T cells. Via MiXCR, TCRdb re-called the PCR reads, giving one row per CDR3 protein. This sample has about 11,000 distinct CDR3 sequences, with about 28% found just once.

The TCR comes from a human donor with COVID-19. Sequencing used cultured CD4+ T cells from blood. This chain connects TRBV20-1 to TRBJ2-7; perhaps D is TRBD1 or TRBD2 (5 bases each). Here the CDR3 DNA reads TGCAGTGCTAGAGGGGACCGGAGTACCTACGAGCAGTACTTC. Amino acids: CSARGDRSTYEQYF.